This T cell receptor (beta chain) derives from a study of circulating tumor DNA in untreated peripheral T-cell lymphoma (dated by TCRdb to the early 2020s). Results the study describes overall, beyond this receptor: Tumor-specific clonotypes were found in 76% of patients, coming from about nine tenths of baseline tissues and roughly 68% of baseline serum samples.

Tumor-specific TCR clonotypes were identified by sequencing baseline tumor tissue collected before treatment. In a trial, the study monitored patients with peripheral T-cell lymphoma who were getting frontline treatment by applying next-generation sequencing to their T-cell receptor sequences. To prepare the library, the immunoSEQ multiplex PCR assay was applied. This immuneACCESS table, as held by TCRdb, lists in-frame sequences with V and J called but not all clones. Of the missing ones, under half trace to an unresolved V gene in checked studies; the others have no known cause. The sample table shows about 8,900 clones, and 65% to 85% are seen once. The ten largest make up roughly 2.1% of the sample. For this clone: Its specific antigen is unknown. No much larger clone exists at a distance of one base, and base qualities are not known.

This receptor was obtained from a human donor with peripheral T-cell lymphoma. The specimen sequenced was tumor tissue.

The DNA is TGTGCCAGCAGTTTGGGACAGAGCAATCAGCCCCAGCATTTT. The translation is CASSLGQSNQPQHF. The chain was built from TRBV6-8 and TRBJ1-5, with 7 bases matching TRBD1. The CDR3 runs 14 amino acids, cysteine and phenylalanine included. The sequence is cut down to CDR3 DNA, 42 bases in frame from base 1. From a lookup of the germline V gene, CDR1 and CDR2 are MNHGY and SAAAGT. At the junction V is shortened by 4 bases and J by 1 base; bases outside the gene matches: 1.